These 14 T cell receptor beta chains share one sample of origin, sequenced in a study of tumor-infiltrating lymphocytes in primary liver carcinoma (dated by TCRdb to 2016 to 2017). The sequencing machine was an Illumina HiSeq 2500. TCRbeta-specific cDNA was reverse-transcribed from approximately 500 ng total RNA using a constant-region primer and ProtoScript II reverse transcriptase. The TCRbeta libraries were prepared through three rounds of nested multiplex PCR following a slightly modified ARM-PCR procedure. The first two PCR rounds used multiplex TRBV1-TRBV30 forward primers with a Cbeta reverse primer, each for 10 to 11 cycles. TCRdb reworked the public reads: Q25 trimming with fastp, MiXCR clone assembly, productive beta chains retained. Each CDR3 protein gets just one entry, which takes the most common genes and DNA from the rows behind it. Here the sample has about 210,000 distinct CDR3 sequences; less than 75% occur a single time. 5.5% to 9% of the sample is taken by the ten largest.

RNA from unsorted whole blood was extracted with TRIzol reagent, and germline DNA was obtained with the DNeasy Blood & Tissue kit. The sample comprised peripheral blood. The receptors originated from a woman aged 60-70 years with primary liver carcinoma and hepatitis B virus infection.

This clonotype has just one count. One end of the junction is discordant with germline, which a read error may explain. The chain links TRBV11-3 to TRBJ2-3; no firm D call. Looked up from germline, CDR1 is SGHNT and CDR2 is YENEEA. The CDR3 extends over 13 amino acids. The CDR3 loop is CASSFGFTNTQYF. The CDR3, as DNA: TGTGCCAGTAGCTTCGGGTTCACAAATACGCAGTATTTT.

The V call is TRBV15, the J call TRBJ1-5, with TRBD1 matching over 8 bases. J was trimmed by 4 bases and V by 5 bases; bases with no gene match: 7. CDR1 is LNHNV, CDR2 YYDKDF, per germline (reference sequence). CDR3 length: 15 residues. As DNA, the CDR3 is TGTGCCACCAGCCCCAGGAGGACAGGGAATCAGCCCCAGCATTTT. Protein product: CATSPRRTGNQPQHF.

The rearrangement uses TRBV28 and TRBJ2-7; maybe TRBD2 (6 bases). The V end lost 5 bases, the J end lost 1 base, and 18 bases lay between the germline ends. This CDR3 has 16 amino acids. In germline, CDR1 is MDHEN, CDR2 SYDVKM. The CDR3: CASSTARRAWSYEQYF. In DNA form, the CDR3 reads TGTGCCAGCAGTACGGCCCGGAGGGCCTGGTCCTACGAGCAGTACTTC.

As concerns this clonotype: A much larger clone is a single base away; this may be a read error. The chain combines TRBV10-1 with TRBJ2-1; TRBD1 agrees at 8 bases. There are 16 residues in the CDR3. Germline CDR1 WNHNN, CDR2 SYGVQD (reference sequence). The V gene end was trimmed by 3 bases and the J gene end by 4 bases; junction bases not matched to a gene: 8. Here the CDR3 reads CASSDRTGKRYNEQFF. In DNA, the CDR3 is TGCGCCAGCAGTGACAGGACAGGGAAAAGATACAATGAGCAGTTCTTC.

V usage is TRBV12-3 or TRBV12-4 and J usage is TRBJ2-1, with D tentatively TRBD2 (6 bases). The V gene lost 2 bases and the J gene lost 14 bases, with 16 bases spanning the gap. This CDR3 comprises 13 residues. The CDR3 protein is CASSLKGGAEEFF. Here the CDR3 DNA reads TGTGCCAGCAGTTTAAAAGGAGGGGCAGAGGAGTTCTTC.

This clonotype was seen repeatedly, ten times or more. The V call is TRBV7-8, the J call TRBJ2-7; 8 positions agree with TRBD1. In germline, CDR1 is SGHVS, CDR2 FQNEAQ. After removal of 5 bases from V and 3 bases from J, the junction contained 6 bases not matched to a gene. The CDR3 length is 14 residues. DNA of the CDR3: TGTGCCAGCAGCCCCTCGGGGACAGGCTACGAGCAGTACTTC. Its protein product is CASSPSGTGYEQYF.

Details on this clonotype: A junction boundary mismatches the germline segment, possibly from a read error. This chain connects TRBV28 to TRBJ2-1; D assignment may be TRBD1 or TRBD2 (5 bases each). The CDR3 sequence is 15 residues long. CDR1 is MDHEN and CDR2 is SYDVKM in the germline V gene. The CDR3 coding sequence is TGTGCCAGCATCCCGGGCAGGGTAGGGACCAATGATCAGTTCTTC. Its translation: CASIPGRVGTNDQFF.

With respect to this clonotype: The junction departs from germline at one end; a sequencing error may be responsible. V gene TRBV11-2 combines with J gene TRBJ2-5; TRBD1 might be the D (6 bases). This CDR3 region has 17 residues. The germline CDR1 and CDR2 sequences are SGHAT and FQNNGV. CDR3 nucleotide sequence: TGTACCAGTAGCTTGGGGACGGGGCACAGGGCGGGAGAGACCCAGTACTTC. Protein sequence: CTSSLGTGHRAGETQYF.

Concerning this clonotype: The junction departs from the called germline gene at one end, perhaps through a read error. This rearrangement joins TRBV28 to TRBJ2-1; 8 bases match TRBD2. CDR3 length: 16 amino acids. The germline gives CDR1 MDHEN, CDR2 SYDVKM. In DNA, the CDR3 is TGTGTCAGCAGTTACCCCGGGACTAGTCACCCCAGAGGGCAGTTCTTC. This sequence encodes CVSSYPGTSHPRGQFF.

To note about this clonotype: The junction departs from germline at one end; a sequencing error may be responsible. The rearrangement joins TRBV11-1 to TRBJ2-7; weak D call: TRBD2 (5 bases). The CDR3 covers 14 residues. Germline V gene data show CDR1 as SGHAT and CDR2 as FQDESV (reference sequence). The CDR3, as DNA: TGTGCCAGTAGCTCAGCGGACGAACGCTACGAGCAGTACTTC. Amino acids: CASSSADERYEQYF. The full variable domain, completed using reference TRBV11-1 and TRBJ2-7, is EAEVAQSPRYKITEKSQAVAFWCDPISGHATLYWYRQILGQGPELLVQFQDESVVDDSQLPKDRFSAERLKGVDSTLKIQPAELGDSAMYLCASSSADERYEQYFGPGTRLTVT.

This clonotype appeared once. The CDR3: CASSQNWGQASGGYTF. The DNA for the CDR3 is TGCGCCAGCAGCCAAAACTGGGGACAGGCCTCGGGGGGCTACACCTTC. The rearrangement uses TRBV4-1 and TRBJ1-2, with TRBD1 matching 8 bases. From germline, CDR1 is MGHRA and CDR2 YSYEKL. This CDR3 has 16 amino acids. Germline trimming cut 2 bases from V and 8 bases from J; bases unmatched to any gene: 13.

Turning to this clonotype: A much larger clone differs by one base, so this may be a read error. This chain joins TRBV6-1 and TRBJ1-2; D uncertain. The germline V gene has CDR1 MNHNS and CDR2 SASEGT. V was cut by 2 bases and J by 9 bases, with 16 bases left in between. This CDR3 is built from 14 residues. As DNA, the CDR3 is TGTGCCAGCAGTGAACGGTCCGGGCGCAACAGCTACACCTTC. Translation: CASSERSGRNSYTF.

This chain joins TRBV4-2 and TRBJ2-1, with 7 bases identical to TRBD1. The junction had 12 bases not matched to a gene; V was cut back by 4 bases and J by 6 bases. Germline V gene data show CDR1 as LGHNA and CDR2 as YNFKEQ. The CDR3 consists of 16 residues. The CDR3 sequence is CASSRKTGVSGNEQFF. The CDR3 nucleotides are TGTGCCAGCAGCCGGAAAACAGGGGTATCGGGCAATGAGCAGTTCTTC.

A note on this clonotype: This may be a read error, as it is one base from a much larger clone. The chain combines TRBV12-3 or TRBV12-4 with TRBJ2-7, with no clear D. There are 14 residues in the CDR3. The CDR3 here is CASSTAPPGYGQYF. The CDR3 nucleotides are TGTGCCAGCAGCACGGCCCCCCCGGGCTACGGGCAGTACTTC.